This T cell receptor beta chain was profiled in a study of blood T cell repertoires in COVID-19 (dated by TCRdb to 2020 to 2022). Notes on the research overall: Samples covering the acute and convalescent phases of COVID-19 were provided by collaborators in the United States, Italy and Spain. The material from the prospective study consisted of cDNA or gDNA derived from T cells, B-cell-depleted T cells, or PBMCs. Deeply sampled blood TCRbeta repertoires from subjects exposed to, actively infected with, or recovered from COVID-19 were included in the dataset. The repertoires were released in a freely available public database intended as a resource for research on the immune response to SARS-CoV-2. Samples came from the ongoing ImmuneRACE study (first 160 participants) plus 1,254 subjects from 6 global collaborators. Nearly every sample came with metadata listing a de-identified subject ID, COVID-19 status, age in years and sex. Where HLA class I and class II types were available, the types were taken from metadata supplied by the sample provider, not from assay-based typing.

The immunoSEQ Assay, a bias-controlled multiplex PCR, was used to amplify TCRbeta CDR3 regions from genomic DNA. For the original study's pipeline: Within the assay, amplification of reference gene primers was used to estimate how many nucleated cells each sample contained. To quantify the absolute abundance of each unique TCRbeta CDR3 rearrangement, sequence reads were collapsed and filtered. For each sample, productive Simpson clonality was calculated as the square root of Simpson's diversity index over productive rearrangements. TCRdb limited this immuneACCESS table to in-frame rearrangements with V and J called. A share of clones is missing; checked studies link under half to unresolved V genes, and the rest is unexplained. For V, J and clone size, that table is used; D and trimming come from the DNA. Across this sample there are about 190,000 clones, with roughly 73% seen only once. Approximately 3% of the sample is taken by the ten largest.

Whole blood was collected in K2EDTA tubes by collaborating institutions according to the institutions' own protocols. Collaborator samples were shipped for TCRbeta analysis as frozen whole blood, isolated PBMCs, or DNA extracted from either sample type. About this clone: The specificity of this receptor is unknown. No quality values exist for individual bases; no much larger clone is one base distant.

Summary of the overall study and its limitations: The amount of clinical and demographic metadata varied by source and participant and was provided uncurated.

Counted from cysteine to phenylalanine, this CDR3 has 15 amino acids. Just CDR3 DNA is preserved here, 45 bases in frame from base 1. V has 1 base trimmed and J has 2 bases trimmed; junction bases matching no gene number 5. Per the germline V gene (reference sequence), LGHDT is the CDR1 and YNNKEL is the CDR2. The sequence came from an elderly woman with active or convalescent COVID-19. The specimen sequenced was peripheral blood. The V and J segments used are TRBV3-1 (or the pseudogene TRBV3-2) and TRBJ2-7, with 7 bases matching TRBD2. The nucleotide sequence reads TGTGCCAGCAGCCAAGGGCGGGGGTACCCCTACGAGCAGTACTTC. This is translated as CASSQGRGYPYEQYF.